These T cell receptor beta chains were read from a single sample in a study of neurological immune-mediated disorders. From the 5' RACE reads, TCRdb called clonotypes with MiXCR, one entry per CDR3 protein. The sample contains roughly 17,000 distinct CDR3 sequences, about 2.8% of which appear only once. The sample comprised PBMCs. These receptors were obtained from a woman under 30 with multiple sclerosis. Each CDR3 is given with its conserved first and last residue. Each record gives: D gene, V gene, clone size, J gene, CDR3 DNA, CDR3 protein. The D gene is left open where the match is weak. Each size is once, few, many or a size class.

D gene: .
V gene: TRBV11-2
clone size: medium-sized
J gene: TRBJ2-1
CDR3 DNA: TGTGCCAGCAGTCTAACCGTAGGCGAGCAGTTCTTC
CDR3 protein: CASSLTVGEQFF

D gene: TRBD1
V gene: TRBV10-2
clone size: medium-sized
J gene: TRBJ2-7
CDR3 DNA: TGCGCCAGCAGTTTGGACAGGACCTACGAGCAGTACTTC
CDR3 protein: CASSLDRTYEQYF

D gene: .
V gene: TRBV7-2
clone size: many
J gene: TRBJ1-1
CDR3 DNA: TGTGCCAGCAGCTTAGGGCAGACGAACACTGAAGCTTTCTTT
CDR3 protein: CASSLGQTNTEAFF

D gene: .
V gene: TRBV7-6
clone size: many
J gene: TRBJ2-1
CDR3 DNA: TGTGCCAGCAGAACTCAAGGGAATGAGCAGTTCTTC
CDR3 protein: CASRTQGNEQFF

D gene: .
V gene: TRBV14
clone size: many
J gene: TRBJ2-2
CDR3 DNA: TGTGCCAGCAGCCAAGCCGTTGCCGGGGAGCTGTTTTTT
CDR3 protein: CASSQAVAGELFF

D gene: .
V gene: TRBV9
clone size: many
J gene: TRBJ1-5
CDR3 DNA: TGTGCCAGCAGCGTAGCCCCAACTTGGGAGCAGCCCCAGCATTTT
CDR3 protein: CASSVAPTWEQPQHF

D gene: .
V gene: TRBV4-1
clone size: many
J gene: TRBJ2-7
CDR3 DNA: TGCGCCAGCAGCCAAGGCACCGTGGAGCAGTACTTC
CDR3 protein: CASSQGTVEQYF

D gene: TRBD1
V gene: TRBV6-5
clone size: many
J gene: TRBJ2-7
CDR3 DNA: TGTGCCAGCAGTTACGGGACAGGGCCCTACGAGCAGTACTTC
CDR3 protein: CASSYGTGPYEQYF

D gene: .
V gene: TRBV6-6
clone size: many
J gene: TRBJ2-7
CDR3 DNA: TGTGCCAGCGGCGGGGACGCCCCCTACGAGCAGTACTTC
CDR3 protein: CASGGDAPYEQYF

D gene: .
V gene: TRBV7-2
clone size: many
J gene: TRBJ1-1
CDR3 DNA: TGTGCCAGCAGCTTAGCGCCGACGGGGTCTGGCACTGAAGCTTTCTTT
CDR3 protein: CASSLAPTGSGTEAFF

D gene: .
V gene: TRBV7-8
clone size: many
J gene: TRBJ2-2
CDR3 DNA: TGTGCCAGCGGACAAACGCGGGCCGGGGAGCTGTTTTTT
CDR3 protein: CASGQTRAGELFF

D gene: TRBD2
V gene: TRBV28
clone size: few
J gene: TRBJ2-5
CDR3 DNA: TGTGCCAGCAGCCTTCACGGGACTAGCGGGGGGGGAGAGACCCAGTACTTC
CDR3 protein: CASSLHGTSGGGETQYF